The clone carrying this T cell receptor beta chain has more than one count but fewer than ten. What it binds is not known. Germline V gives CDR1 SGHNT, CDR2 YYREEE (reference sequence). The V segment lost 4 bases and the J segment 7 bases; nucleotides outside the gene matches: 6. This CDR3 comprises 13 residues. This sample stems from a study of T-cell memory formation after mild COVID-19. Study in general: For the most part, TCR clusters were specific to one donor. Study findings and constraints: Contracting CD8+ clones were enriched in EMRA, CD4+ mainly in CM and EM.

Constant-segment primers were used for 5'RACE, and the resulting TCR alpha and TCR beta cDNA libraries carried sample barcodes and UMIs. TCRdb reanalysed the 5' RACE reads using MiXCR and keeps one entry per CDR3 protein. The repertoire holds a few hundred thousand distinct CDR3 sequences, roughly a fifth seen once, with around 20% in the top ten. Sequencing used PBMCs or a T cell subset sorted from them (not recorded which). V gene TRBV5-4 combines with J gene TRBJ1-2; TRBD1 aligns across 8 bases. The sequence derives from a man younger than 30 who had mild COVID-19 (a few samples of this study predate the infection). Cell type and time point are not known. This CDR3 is CASSTGTGAGYTF. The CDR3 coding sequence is TGTGCCAGCAGCACGGGGACAGGAGCTGGCTACACCTTC.